Sequencing of this TCR beta chain was carried out in a study of OX40 agonist ivuxolimab in advanced cancers. Generated by immunoSEQ multiplex PCR, the TCRdb table keeps only in-frame clones and is missing some. The table lists 70,000 to 100,000 clones, 80% to 90% of them singletons. About this clone: The antigen is not known.

Study-level points and caveats: The expanded peripheral T cells' antigen specificity was not determined.

The CDR3 has 15 amino acids. Germline values: CDR1 SGHTA, CDR2 FQGNSA. V was trimmed by 2 bases and J by 3 bases, leaving 11 bases between them. This sequence was found in an adult with an advanced solid tumor such as melanoma, head and neck, liver or kidney cancer. The chain recombines TRBV7-2 with TRBJ2-1; D not certain. Sequencing was performed on CD4+ or CD8+ T cells sorted from blood, taken in a trial of the OX40 agonist ivuxolimab. The CDR3: CASSLSAGLYNEQFF. In nucleotides, the CDR3 is TGTGCCAGCAGCTTATCGGCAGGTCTCTACAATGAGCAGTTCTTC. Using reference TRBV7-2 and TRBJ2-1 for the parts outside the CDR3, the full variable domain is GAGVSQSPSNKVTEKGKDVELRCDPISGHTALYWYRQSLGQGLEFLIYFQGNSAPDKSGLPSDRFSAERTGGSVSTLTIQRTQQEDSAVYLCASSLSAGLYNEQFFGPGTRLTVL.